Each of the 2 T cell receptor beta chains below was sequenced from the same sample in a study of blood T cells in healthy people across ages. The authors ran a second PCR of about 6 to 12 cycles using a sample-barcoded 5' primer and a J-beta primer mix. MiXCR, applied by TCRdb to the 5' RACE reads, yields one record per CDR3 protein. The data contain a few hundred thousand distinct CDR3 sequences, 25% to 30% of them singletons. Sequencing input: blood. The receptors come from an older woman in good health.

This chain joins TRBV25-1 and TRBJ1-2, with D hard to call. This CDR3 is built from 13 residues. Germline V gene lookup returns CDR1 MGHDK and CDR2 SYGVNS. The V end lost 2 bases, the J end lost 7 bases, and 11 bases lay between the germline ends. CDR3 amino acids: CASSEDFGGGYTF. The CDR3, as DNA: TGTGCCAGCAGTGAAGACTTCGGCGGTGGCTACACCTTC.

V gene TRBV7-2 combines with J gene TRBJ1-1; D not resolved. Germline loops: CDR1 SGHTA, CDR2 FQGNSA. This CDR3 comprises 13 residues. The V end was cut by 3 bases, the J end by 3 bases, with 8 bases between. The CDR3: CASSFLKDTEAFF. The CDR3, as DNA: TGTGCCAGCAGCTTCCTGAAGGACACTGAAGCTTTCTTT.